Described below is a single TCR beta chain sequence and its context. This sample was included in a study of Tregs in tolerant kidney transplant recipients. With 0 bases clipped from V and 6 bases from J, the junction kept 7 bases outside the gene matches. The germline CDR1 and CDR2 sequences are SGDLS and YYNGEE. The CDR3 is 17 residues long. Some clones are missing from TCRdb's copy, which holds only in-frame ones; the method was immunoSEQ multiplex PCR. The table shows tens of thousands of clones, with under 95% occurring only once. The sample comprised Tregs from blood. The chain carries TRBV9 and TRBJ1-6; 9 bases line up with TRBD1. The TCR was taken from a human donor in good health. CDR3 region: CASSVEQGAFSNSPLHF. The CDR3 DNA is TGTGCCAGCAGCGTAGAACAGGGGGCTTTTTCTAATTCACCCCTCCACTTT.